The source of this T cell receptor beta chain is a study of blood T cell repertoires in COVID-19. Whole-study context: The United States, Italy and Spain provided the acute and convalescent COVID-19 samples.

There are 15 residues in the CDR3. Germline values: CDR1 MDHEN, CDR2 SYDVKM. Between the trimmed V and J ends, which lost 10 bases and 0 bases, there was a span of 16 bases. Original processing methods: Amplification of reference gene primers provided the estimated nucleated cell counts. TCRdb's copy holds only in-frame clones and misses some; the assay was immunoSEQ multiplex PCR. That table gives V, J and clone size, and the DNA gave D and trimming. The table shows approximately 80,000 clones, with 81% occurring only once. The sequencing input was peripheral blood. This chain links TRBV28 with TRBJ2-1; TRBD1 is a possible D gene (6 bases). This sequence originates from an older man with acute or convalescent COVID-19. CDR3 protein: CATLGTGSSYNEQFF. The CDR3 DNA follows: TGTGCCACCTTAGGAACAGGGAGCTCCTACAATGAGCAGTTCTTC.